This T cell receptor beta chain is from a study of blood T cell repertoires in COVID-19. Whole-study context: The United States, Italy and Spain provided the acute and convalescent COVID-19 samples. The analysed material was cDNA or gDNA that came from T cells, B-cell-depleted T cells, or PBMCs.

V was clipped by 3 bases and J by 7 bases; unmatched bases: 2. The CDR3 is made up of 14 amino acids. Germline CDR1 is SEHNR and CDR2 is FQNEAQ (reference sequence). In the source study's methods: Cell counts per sample came from amplifying reference gene primers. TCRdb keeps only in-frame clones here, not all; method: immunoSEQ multiplex PCR. V, J and clone size reflect that table, while D and trimming were determined from the DNA. The repertoire has about 65,000 clones, about 81% of them found once; the top ten carry 15%. The genes are TRBV7-9 and TRBJ1-4; the match to TRBD1 covers 10 bases. This receptor was identified in an elderly man with acute or convalescent COVID-19. Sequenced material: peripheral blood. The CDR3 is CASSLTGGGEKLFF. CDR3 coding DNA: TGTGCCAGCAGCTTGACAGGGGGCGGTGAAAAACTGTTTTTT.